Listed below are T cell receptor beta chains from one sample, sequenced in a study of human T cells and chemical hapten exposure. One entry per CDR3 protein results from TCRdb running MiXCR on the RACE reads. This sample has roughly 100,000 distinct CDR3 sequences, with around 9.6% found just once. Sequencing used whole blood, obtained in connection with sensitization to the hapten diphenylcyclopropenone (DPC). The receptor source for this set is a woman in her thirties or forties with alopecia areata. Some clones in this sample may be carry-over from other donors' samples. Both conserved end residues are part of each CDR3. D genes are given only for firm matches. Not all rows give a size; the values are once, few, many and, for expanded clones, a class.

>TRBJ2-3|few|TRBD1|TRBV27
TGTGCCAGCAGTTCCCGGGACAGGGCCACAGATACGCAGTATTTT
CASSSRDRATDTQYF
>TRBJ1-1|-|TRBD1|TRBV7-2
TGTGCCAGCAGCTCCAGACAGGGCGGCACTGAAGCTTTCTTT
CASSSRQGGTEAFF
>TRBJ1-2|many|TRBD1|TRBV19
TGTGCCAGTAGACCCGGGACAGGGGGCTGGTATGGCTACACCTTC
CASRPGTGGWYGYTF
>TRBJ2-4|few|-|TRBV7-3
TGTGCCAGCAGCTTAACGCGGGCAGACCTAGCCAAAAACATTCAGTACTTC
CASSLTRADLAKNIQYF
>TRBJ2-7|-|-|TRBV7-2
TGTGCCAGCAGCTTAGATGGGACGGTTAGCTCCTACGAGCAGTACTTC
CASSLDGTVSSYEQYF
>TRBJ2-7|many|-|TRBV19
TGTGCCACTCAGGGGTCCTACGAGCAGTACTTC
CATQGSYEQYF
>TRBJ1-5|-|-|TRBV30
TGTGCCTGGGGGGGAAGGGGCAATCAGCCCCAGCATTTT
CAWGGRGNQPQHF
>TRBJ2-7|few|-|TRBV6-6
TGTGCCAGCACACAGGACACCTCCTACGAGCAGTACTTC
CASTQDTSYEQYF
>TRBJ1-5|-|-|TRBV4-3
TGCGCCAGCAGCCAGAATAGCAATCAGCCCCAGCATTTT
CASSQNSNQPQHF
>TRBJ1-1|few|TRBD1|TRBV6-8
TGTGCCAGCAGTTACAGGGAGCAGGGGGCGACTGAAGCTTTCTTT
CASSYREQGATEAFF
>TRBJ2-6|many|-|TRBV11-2
TGTGCCAGCAGCTTTTGGGGGACTGGGGCCAACGTCCTGACTTTC
CASSFWGTGANVLTF
>TRBJ2-7|many|-|TRBV3-1
TGTGCCAGCAGCCAAGATGGACTTTCCTACGAGCAGTACTTC
CASSQDGLSYEQYF
>TRBJ2-7|many|TRBD1|TRBV2
TGTGCCAGCAGTGCTCAGGGGGTTACCTACGAGCAGTACTTC
CASSAQGVTYEQYF
>TRBJ2-7|many|-|TRBV11-2
TGTGCCAGCAGCTTATCCTCGGACTACGAGCAGTACTTC
CASSLSSDYEQYF
>TRBJ2-3|many|-|TRBV10-1
TGCGCCAGCAGTGAGTCCGCAGGGAACACAGATACGCAGTATTTT
CASSESAGNTDTQYF
>TRBJ1-6|many|TRBD1|TRBV11-2
TGTGCCAGCAGCACCCAGACAGGGGTAGGGAATTCACCCCTCCACTTT
CASSTQTGVGNSPLHF
>TRBJ1-2|many|TRBD1|TRBV4-1
TGCGCCAGCAGCTATCATCCCGGGACAGGGCTTAACTATGGCTACACCTTC
CASSYHPGTGLNYGYTF
>TRBJ1-6|many|-|TRBV12-3/TRBV12-4
TGTGCCAGCAGTTTGGTCAGGGTAAATTCACCCCTCCACTTT
CASSLVRVNSPLHF